This TCR beta chain emerged from a study of Ad26.COV2.S vaccination and SARS-CoV-2 variants. Looking at the study overall: Once, or twice with 56 days between doses, Ad26.COV2.S was given intramuscularly.

Treatment specified: about 20 received Ad26.COV2.S at low or high dose, single or two shots; roughly 5 received placebo; per-sample allocation not given. Each sample was drawn 63 days after the first injection (of vaccine or placebo). Boston provided a donor who was an adult aged 18-55 years. TCRdb's copy holds only in-frame clones and misses some; the assay was immunoSEQ multiplex PCR. The table includes 300,000 to 350,000 clones, approximately 87% detected once. This clone appeared once. Trimming pared 5 bases from V and 5 bases from J, leaving 12 bases between. The CDR3 covers 13 residues. Germline loops: CDR1 MGHDK, CDR2 SYGVNS.

This sequence joins TRBV25-1 and TRBJ2-5; D is uncertain. This sample comprised peripheral blood, obtained in a trial of Ad26.COV2.S vaccine versus placebo. This receptor was obtained from a person aged 18 to 59 who received the Ad26.COV2.S COVID-19 vaccine or a placebo. The CDR3, as DNA: TGTGCCAGCAGTTCAACCCAAGGGGAGACCCAGTACTTC. This translates into CASSSTQGETQYF.